The 23 T cell receptor beta chains reported below all come from one sample, sequenced in a study of blood T cell repertoires in COVID-19. TCRdb's table, derived via immunoSEQ multiplex PCR, lists solely in-frame clones and lacks some. Of under 300,000 clones in the sample, 70% to 85% were seen once. Sequencing input: peripheral blood. These receptors originate from an elderly woman with acute or convalescent COVID-19.

This clone was seen only a few times. The same CDR3 also results from other DNA sequences found in this sample. J is TRBJ2-7 and V is TRBV18; 7 positions match TRBD1. The V gene's germline CDR1 is KGHSH and CDR2 LQKENI. The CDR3 extends over 14 amino acids. V lost 3 bases, J lost 3 bases, and 5 bases stayed unmatched. The CDR3 spells CASSPGQGVYEQYF. CDR3 nucleotide sequence: TGTGCCAGCTCACCCGGGCAGGGGGTCTACGAGCAGTACTTC.

The rearrangement links TRBV6-5 to TRBJ2-3, with TRBD1 as a possible D gene (5 bases). V dropped 7 bases and J dropped 2 bases, with 10 bases sitting between them. Germline CDR1 reads MNHEY; CDR2 reads SVGAGI. This CDR3 has 13 residues. DNA for the CDR3: TGTGCCAGCATTGGACAAAACACAGATACGCAGTATTTT. The encoded protein is CASIGQNTDTQYF.

The chain recombines TRBV5-8 with TRBJ2-2; no firm D call. CDR1 and CDR2 from the germline V gene are SGHTS and YDEGEE. Trimming removed 0 bases from V and 7 bases from J, with 4 bases in between. CDR3 length equals 12 residues. The CDR3: CASSLDLGELFF. Here the CDR3 DNA reads TGTGCCAGCAGCTTGGATCTCGGGGAGCTGTTTTTT.

V and J are TRBV12-3 or TRBV12-4 and TRBJ2-3, with 7 bases aligning to TRBD2. The J segment lost 6 bases and the V segment lost 8 bases, leaving 8 bases of the junction unmatched. The length of the CDR3 is 13 residues. The CDR3 bases are TGTGCCAGCGGGACTACCGTCGGGGATACGCAGTATTTT. Amino acids: CASGTTVGDTQYF.

The chain is built from TRBV7-2 and TRBJ2-5; 11 bases agree with TRBD1. In germline, CDR1 is SGHTA, CDR2 FQGNSA. The CDR3 consists of 16 residues. V dropped 0 bases and J dropped 4; count of bases not matched to a gene: 4. The CDR3 loop reads CASSLALGQGAETQYF. CDR3 DNA: TGTGCCAGCAGCTTAGCACTTGGACAGGGGGCAGAGACCCAGTACTTC.

The chain links TRBV10-1 to TRBJ2-3; D remains unclear. V lost 4 bases to trimming and J lost 6 bases, with 8 bases between them. Germline V gives CDR1 WNHNN, CDR2 SYGVQD (reference sequence). This CDR3 has 12 amino acids. The chain's CDR3 is CASSGGLDTQYF. As DNA, the CDR3 is TGCGCCAGCAGTGGAGGCCTCGATACGCAGTATTTT.

The CDR3, as DNA: TGTGCCAGCAGCGGAGGGGCCCAGAACACTGAAGCTTTCTTT. It specifies CASSGGAQNTEAFF. The rearrangement uses TRBV28 and TRBJ1-1; possible D gene TRBD1, 5 bases. There are 14 residues in the CDR3. Trimming removed 6 bases at V and 1 base at J, with 12 bases between. The V gene's germline CDR1 is MDHEN and CDR2 SYDVKM.

Only one count was recorded for this clone. The chain uses TRBV2 and TRBJ1-2; D might be TRBD1 (6 bases). Germline lookup yields CDR1 SNHLY and CDR2 FYNNEI. V was pared by 4 bases and J by 0 bases, with 9 bases between. This CDR3 spans 14 amino acids. The CDR3 reads CASSGPGANYGYTF. The CDR3 DNA reads as TGTGCCAGCAGTGGGCCAGGGGCTAACTATGGCTACACCTTC.

The CDR3 region has the DNA TGTGCCAGCAGCCAGTCTGGGCCCCAGGAGACCCAGTACTTC. Translated: CASSQSGPQETQYF. V and J are TRBV3-1 (or the pseudogene TRBV3-2) and TRBJ2-5; D is uncertain. V lost 3 bases and J lost 5, with 13 bases in between. CDR1 and CDR2 from the germline V gene are LGHDT and YNNKEL (reference sequence). The CDR3 length is 14 residues.

The chain combines TRBV5-6 with TRBJ1-2; TRBD1 agrees at 7 bases. CDR3 length: 15 residues. The germline CDR1 and CDR2 sequences are SGHDT and YYEEEE. V was clipped by 4 bases and J by 4 bases; unmatched bases: 10. The CDR3 DNA reads as TGTGCCAGCAGCCCTCCCGGGACAGTCAGCTATGGCTACACCTTC. Protein: CASSPPGTVSYGYTF.

The rearrangement links TRBV4-2 to TRBJ1-6; D may be TRBD1 (5 bases). Per the germline V gene, CDR1 is LGHNA and CDR2 is YNFKEQ. The CDR3 has 17 residues. V shed 4 bases and J shed 6 bases, with 19 bases lying between them. The CDR3 is CASSRRYQGEANSPLHF. In nucleotides, the CDR3 is TGTGCCAGCAGCCGCCGCTATCAGGGTGAAGCTAATTCACCCCTCCACTTT.

V gene TRBV21-1 combines with J gene TRBJ1-6. TRBV21-1 is annotated as a pseudogene. The CDR3 is 16 residues long. The CDR3 sequence is CASFRRGCPYNSPLHF. The CDR3 DNA follows: TGTGCCAGCTTTCGGAGAGGGTGTCCCTATAATTCACCCCTCCACTTT.

V gene TRBV2 combines with J gene TRBJ1-1, with D possibly matching TRBD1 (6 bases). The CDR3 totals 14 residues. Trimming removed 7 bases from V and 0 bases from J, with 12 bases in between. Germline V lookup: CDR1 SNHLY, CDR2 FYNNEI. This CDR3 is CASTQTGLNTEAFF. Written as DNA, the CDR3 is TGTGCCAGCACCCAGACAGGACTGAACACTGAAGCTTTCTTT.

The gene calls are TRBV14 and TRBJ2-7; 7 nucleotides match TRBD1. Trimming took 4 bases from V and 0 from J; bases not matched to a gene: 18. CDR3 length: 19 amino acids. Germline V gene data show CDR1 as SGHDN and CDR2 as FVKESK. The CDR3 sequence: CASSPPDRRGELSSYEQYF. In DNA form, the CDR3 reads TGTGCCAGCAGCCCCCCGGACAGGAGAGGTGAGTTAAGCTCCTACGAGCAGTACTTC.

CDR3 bases: TGTGCCAGCAGTGAAATCTCAGGGTTGGGCACTGAAGCTTTCTTT. Translation gives CASSEISGLGTEAFF. The chain employs TRBV6-1 and TRBJ1-1, with D tentatively TRBD1 (5 bases). This CDR3 is built from 15 residues. Germline V lookup: CDR1 MNHNS, CDR2 SASEGT. The ends were cut back, 2 bases at V and 4 bases at J, with 14 bases in the middle.

This clone was seen once. This chain connects TRBV2 to TRBJ2-6; D call uncertain. Trimming pared 5 bases from V and 0 bases from J, leaving 11 bases between. The CDR3 runs 16 residues. CDR1 SNHLY and CDR2 FYNNEI come from the germline V gene. The CDR3 loop reads CASSTPGFSGANVLTF. The CDR3 DNA follows: TGTGCCAGCAGTACCCCGGGTTTCTCTGGGGCCAACGTCCTGACTTTC.

This clone was seen more than once but under ten times. The J gene is TRBJ1-1, the V gene TRBV5-1, with no clear D. This CDR3 contains 14 residues. Per the germline V gene, CDR1 is SGHRS and CDR2 is YFSETQ. Trimming removed 0 bases from V and 0 bases from J, with 6 bases in between. CDR3 amino acids: CASSLDLLNTEAFF. In DNA form, the CDR3 reads TGCGCCAGCAGCTTGGATCTCTTGAACACTGAAGCTTTCTTT.

This clone was found once. The V gene is TRBV7-6, the J gene TRBJ1-5; 11 bases align to TRBD1. The CDR3 length is 14 residues. The germline gives CDR1 SGHVS, CDR2 FNYEAQ. CDR3 coding DNA: TGTGCTAGGACAGGGGGCAAGGGCAATCAGCCCCAGCATTTT. Its translation is CARTGGKGNQPQHF.

This chain uses TRBV5-5 with TRBJ1-5, with D perhaps matching TRBD1 (5 bases). The germline CDR1 and CDR2 sequences are SGHKS and YYEKEE (reference sequence). V was clipped by 0 bases and J by 10 bases, with 14 bases between them. The CDR3 covers 14 residues. The CDR3: CASSLGWGAGPQHF. The CDR3 nucleotides are TGTGCCAGCAGCTTGGGGTGGGGCGCGGGACCCCAGCATTTT.

This clone was seen only a few times. Different DNA sequences within this sample yield the same CDR3. The chain has TRBV7-2 and TRBJ1-1; D is unresolved. V gave up 1 base and J gave up 1 base, with 4 bases separating them. Germline values: CDR1 SGHTA, CDR2 FQGNSA. The CDR3 extends over 13 amino acids. The CDR3 is CASSLDRNTEAFF. The CDR3 nucleotides read TGTGCCAGCAGCTTAGACAGGAACACTGAAGCTTTCTTT.

V usage is TRBV2 and J usage is TRBJ2-1; D perhaps matches TRBD2 (5 bases). V shed 6 bases and J shed 0 bases, with 12 bases lying between them. This CDR3 spans 15 amino acids. CDR1 SNHLY and CDR2 FYNNEI come from the germline V gene. The CDR3 nucleotides are TGTGCCAGCAGGATGCTAGCTTCCTCCTACAATGAGCAGTTCTTC. Translation: CASRMLASSYNEQFF. The full variable domain, in which reference TRBV2 and TRBJ2-1 provide the parts outside the CDR3, is EPEVTQTPSHQVTQMGQEVILRCVPISNHLYFYWYRQILGQKVEFLVSFYNNEISEKSEIFDDQFSVERPDGSNFTLKIRSTKLEDSAMYFCASRMLASSYNEQFFGPGTRLTVL.

The genes are TRBV5-1 and TRBJ1-3, with a tentative D call TRBD1 (5 bases). The germline gives CDR1 SGHRS, CDR2 YFSETQ. The CDR3 has 14 amino acids. Trimming shortened V by 9 bases and J by 4 bases, and 17 bases separated the two germline ends. This CDR3 is CATPGGGAGNTIYF. In DNA form, the CDR3 reads TGCGCCACCCCCGGGGGGGGAGCAGGAAACACCATATATTTT. The full variable domain, rest sourced from reference TRBV5-1 and TRBJ1-3, is KAGVTQTPRYLIKTRGQQVTLSCSPISGHRSVSWYQQTPGQGLQFLFEYFSETQRNKGNFPGRFSGRQFSNSRSEMNVSTLELGDSALYLCATPGGGAGNTIYFGEGSWLTVV.

In this sample, this clone turned up once. The chain recombines TRBV19 with TRBJ1-1; D gene uncertain. The V end was cut by 4 bases, the J end by 3 bases, with 18 bases between. CDR1 and CDR2 (germline): LNHDA, SQIVND (reference sequence). CDR3 length: 16 amino acids. The CDR3 spells CASSRSGEAPDTEAFF. The CDR3 DNA sequence: TGTGCCAGTAGTAGATCCGGGGAGGCGCCGGACACTGAAGCTTTCTTT.